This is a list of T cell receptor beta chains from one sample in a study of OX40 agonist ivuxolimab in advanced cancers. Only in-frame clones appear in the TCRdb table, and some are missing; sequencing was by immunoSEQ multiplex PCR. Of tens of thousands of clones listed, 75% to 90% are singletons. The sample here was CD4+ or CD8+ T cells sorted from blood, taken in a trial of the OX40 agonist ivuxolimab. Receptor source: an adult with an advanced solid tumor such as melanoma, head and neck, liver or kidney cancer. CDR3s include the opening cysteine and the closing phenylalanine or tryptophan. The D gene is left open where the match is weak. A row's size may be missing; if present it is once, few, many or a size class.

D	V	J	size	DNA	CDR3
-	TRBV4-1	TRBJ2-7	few	TGCGCCAGCAGCCAAGAACCCTCCGAGCAGTACTTC	CASSQEPSEQYF
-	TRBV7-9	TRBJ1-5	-	TGTGCCAGCAGCTTAGCAGGGCATAGCAATCAGCCCCAGCATTTT	CASSLAGHSNQPQHF
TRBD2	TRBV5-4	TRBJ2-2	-	TGTGCCAGCAGCTTGGAGGCGGGAGGAACCGGGGAGCTGTTTTTT	CASSLEAGGTGELFF
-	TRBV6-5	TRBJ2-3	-	TGTGCCAGCAGTTACTCGGTTACGCGGGATACGCAGTATTTT	CASSYSVTRDTQYF
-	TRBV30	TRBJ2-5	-	TGTGCCTGGAGTCATCTCGGCTATGGGGAGACCCAGTACTTC	CAWSHLGYGETQYF
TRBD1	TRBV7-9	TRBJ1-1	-	TGTGCCAGCAGCTTAGAGGGGACAGGGGCCGGGAGAGCTTTCTTT	CASSLEGTGAGRAFF
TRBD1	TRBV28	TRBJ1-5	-	TGTGCCAGCAGTTTAATGAGTCAGGGGGTATACTCAAATCAGCCCCAGCATTTT	CASSLMSQGVYSNQPQHF
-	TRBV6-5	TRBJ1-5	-	TGTGCCAGCAGCCGCGACAGGTACAATCAGCCCCAGCATTTT	CASSRDRYNQPQHF
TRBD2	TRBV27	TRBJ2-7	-	TGTGCCAGCAACTTAGCGGGAGGGCCAGGAGAGCAGTACTTC	CASNLAGGPGEQYF
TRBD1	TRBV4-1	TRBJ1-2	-	TGCGCCAGCAGCCAGGCTGGACAGGGGGGAGTCTATGGCTACACCTTC	CASSQAGQGGVYGYTF
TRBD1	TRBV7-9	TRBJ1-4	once	TGTGCCAGCACCGAATTTCAGGGGGCGCGAGAAAAACTGTTTTTT	CASTEFQGAREKLFF
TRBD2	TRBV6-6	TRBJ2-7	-	TGTGCCAGCAGTACGCGGGGGGCCGTTTACGAGCAGTACTTC	CASSTRGAVYEQYF
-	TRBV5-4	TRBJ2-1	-	TGTGCCAGCAGCTTGTGGGGTGTCAATGAGCAGTTCTTC	CASSLWGVNEQFF
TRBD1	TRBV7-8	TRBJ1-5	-	TGTGCCAGCAGCTTAGTGACAGGGATTAGCAATCAGCCCCAGCATTTT	CASSLVTGISNQPQHF
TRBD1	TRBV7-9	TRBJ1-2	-	TGTGCCAGCAGCTTCGACAGGGGGCAAGGCTACACCTTC	CASSFDRGQGYTF
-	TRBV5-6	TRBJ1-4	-	TGTGCCAGCAGCTTGGGGGGGGGAGGTGATGAAAAACTGTTTTTT	CASSLGGGGDEKLFF
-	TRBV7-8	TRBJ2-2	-	TGTGCCAGCTCCCTGGGGAGGGGGCTTTACACCGGGGAGCTGTTTTTT	CASSLGRGLYTGELFF
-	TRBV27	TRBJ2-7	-	TGTGCCAGCAACCAGGGGTACGAGCAGTACTTC	CASNQGYEQYF
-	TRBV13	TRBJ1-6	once	TGTGCCAGCAGCTTAGGGGGGGTCGGGGCGTATAATTCACCCCTCCACTTT	CASSLGGVGAYNSPLHF
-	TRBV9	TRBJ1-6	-	TGTGCCAGCAGCGCAACTGACAGTTCACCCCTCCACTTT	CASSATDSSPLHF
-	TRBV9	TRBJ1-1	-	TGTGCCAGCAGCGTAGAAGAGACTAACACTGAAGCTTTCTTT	CASSVEETNTEAFF
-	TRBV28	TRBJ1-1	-	TGTGCCAGCACTTGGCAGGGGACGGCTTTCTTT	CASTWQGTAFF
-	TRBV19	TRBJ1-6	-	TGTGCCAGTAGTATCGGTCCAGGGACTTCACCCCTCCACTTT	CASSIGPGTSPLHF
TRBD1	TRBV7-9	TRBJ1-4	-	TGTGCCAGCAGCTTGACCAGGGGGCCAACTAATGAAAAACTGTTTTTT	CASSLTRGPTNEKLFF
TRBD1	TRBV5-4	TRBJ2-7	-	TGTGCCAGCAGCTTGGTGGCAGGGGGAGACGAGCAGTACTTC	CASSLVAGGDEQYF
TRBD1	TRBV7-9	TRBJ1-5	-	TGTGCCAGCAGCCCGGGACAGGGTGGCAATCAGCCCCAGCATTTT	CASSPGQGGNQPQHF
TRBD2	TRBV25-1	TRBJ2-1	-	TGTGCCAGCAGGACTAGCGGCTCCTACAATGAGCAGTTCTTC	CASRTSGSYNEQFF
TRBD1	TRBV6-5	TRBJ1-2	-	TGTGCCAGCAGTTTAACAGGGGAGGGAACTAACTATGGCTACACCTTC	CASSLTGEGTNYGYTF
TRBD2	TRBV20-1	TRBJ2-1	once	TGCTCAGGGCGGGAGAGCAATGAGCAGTTCTTC	CSGRESNEQFF
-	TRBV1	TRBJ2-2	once	TGCACCAGCAGCCGTAGCGGGAGGCGGACCGGGGAGCTGTTTTTT	CTSSRSGRRTGELFF
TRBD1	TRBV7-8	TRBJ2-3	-	TGTGCCAGCAGCTTCCGACAGGGTCGGGATACGCAGTATTTT	CASSFRQGRDTQYF
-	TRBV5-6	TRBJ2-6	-	TGTGCCAGCAGCTTGACGTGGGGGGCCAACGTCCTGACTTTC	CASSLTWGANVLTF
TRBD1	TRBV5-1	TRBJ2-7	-	TGCGCCAGCAGCTTGGGCCAGGGACAGGGGAAAGGCTACGAGCAGTACTTC	CASSLGQGQGKGYEQYF
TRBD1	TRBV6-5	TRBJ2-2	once	TGTGCCAGCAGGGACCCGGACAGGGCAACCGGGGAGCTGTTTTTT	CASRDPDRATGELFF
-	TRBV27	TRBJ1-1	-	TGTGCCAGCAGTTCTTGGACAGTGTCGAACACTGAAGCTTTCTTT	CASSSWTVSNTEAFF
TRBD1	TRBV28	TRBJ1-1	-	TGTGCCAGCAGTTTACTCGGGGGACAGGTGAACACTGAAGCTTTCTTT	CASSLLGGQVNTEAFF
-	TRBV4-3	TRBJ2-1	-	TGCGCCAGCAGCCTCTGGGGGGCAGGGGGCTACAATGAGCAGTTCTTC	CASSLWGAGGYNEQFF
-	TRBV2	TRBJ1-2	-	TGTGCCAGCAGATTTATGGCGGCTGAAACCTATGGCTACACCTTC	CASRFMAAETYGYTF
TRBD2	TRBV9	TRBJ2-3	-	TGTGCCAGCAGCGGGTACGGGAGGAACACAGATACGCAGTATTTT	CASSGYGRNTDTQYF
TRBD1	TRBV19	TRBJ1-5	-	TGTGCCAGTAGTATCTCAGGGGGCGGCAATCAGCCCCAGCATTTT	CASSISGGGNQPQHF
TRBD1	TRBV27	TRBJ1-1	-	TGTGCCACCGGACAGGGCGGCACTGAAGCTTTCTTT	CATGQGGTEAFF
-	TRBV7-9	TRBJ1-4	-	TGTGCCAGCAGCGCGTACAGTCGTCTAGAAGAAAAACTGTTTTTT	CASSAYSRLEEKLFF
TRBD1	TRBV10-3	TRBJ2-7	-	TGTGCCATCAGAACGGAACAGGGGCTTGACGAGCAGTACTTC	CAIRTEQGLDEQYF
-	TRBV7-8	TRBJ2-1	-	TGTGCCAGCAGCGTAGGGGGAAATGAGCAGTTCTTC	CASSVGGNEQFF
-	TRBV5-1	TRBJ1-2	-	TGCGCCAGCAGCTTGGGGTATGGCTACACCTTC	CASSLGYGYTF
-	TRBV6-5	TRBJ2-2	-	TGTGCCAGCAGTTACTCGATCAGGGGAGTCACCGGGGAGCTGTTTTTT	CASSYSIRGVTGELFF
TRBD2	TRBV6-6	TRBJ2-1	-	TGTGCCAGCAGCCTCCTAGCGGCCCGCTACAATGAGCAGTTCTTC	CASSLLAARYNEQFF
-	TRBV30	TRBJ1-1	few	TGTGCCTGGAGTCCCATGCCACACACTGAAGCTTTCTTT	CAWSPMPHTEAFF
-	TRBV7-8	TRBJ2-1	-	TGTGCCAGCAGCTCTAGCTCCTACAATGAGCAGTTCTTC	CASSSSSYNEQFF
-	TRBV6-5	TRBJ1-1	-	TGTGCCAGCAGTTACTTAGAAGGGATGAACACTGAAGCTTTCTTT	CASSYLEGMNTEAFF
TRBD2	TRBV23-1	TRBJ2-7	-	TGCGCCAGCCTCCAGACTAGCGTAGGATACGAGCAGTACTTC	CASLQTSVGYEQYF
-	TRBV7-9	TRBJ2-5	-	TGTGCCAGCAGCCCGAGAGACTACCAAGAGACCCAGTACTTC	CASSPRDYQETQYF
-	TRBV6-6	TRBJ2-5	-	TGTGCCAGCAGACTTCCGGGGCCCCAAGAGACCCAGTACTTC	CASRLPGPQETQYF
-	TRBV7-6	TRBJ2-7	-	TGTGCCAGCAGCTTAGGGGGAGTTTCCTACGAGCAGTACTTC	CASSLGGVSYEQYF
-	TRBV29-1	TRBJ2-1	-	TGCAGCGTTGGACGGGAAAACTACAATGAGCAGTTCTTC	CSVGRENYNEQFF
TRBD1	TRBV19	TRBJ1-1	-	TGTGCCAGTTGGGCAGGGGGGTGGACTGAAGCTTTCTTT	CASWAGGWTEAFF
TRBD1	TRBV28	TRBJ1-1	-	TGTGCCAGCAGTTTAGGACAGGGGGCCTGGGTAACTGAAGCTTTCTTT	CASSLGQGAWVTEAFF
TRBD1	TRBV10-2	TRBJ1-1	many	TGCGCCAGCAATCGTCAGGGGGTCTACACTGAAGCTTTCTTT	CASNRQGVYTEAFF